The rows below give T cell receptor beta chains drawn from one sample of a study of vaccination effects on CD4 cells after COVID-19. No antigen has been identified for these receptors. This table comes from immunoSEQ multiplex PCR, and its TCRdb copy is limited to in-frame clones, with some not included. The sample holds fewer than 65,000 clones, about four fifths seen once. The sample consisted of CD4+ T cells from PBMCs cultured with HCoV-229E spike peptides, taken before COVID-19 vaccination. Receptors were obtained from a human donor who received a COVID-19 vaccine. Each CDR3 is given with its conserved first and last residue.

J gene: TRBJ1-5; CDR3 length: 16; V gene: TRBV5-6; CDR3 protein: CASTQTGGRGNQPQHF
J gene: TRBJ1-5; CDR3 length: 12; V gene: TRBV20-1; CDR3 protein: CSASSGGKPQHF
J gene: TRBJ1-2; CDR3 length: 14; V gene: TRBV6-6; CDR3 protein: CASSYSDRGPGYTF
J gene: TRBJ1-2; CDR3 length: 13; V gene: TRBV30; CDR3 protein: CAWTSPGPYGYTF
J gene: TRBJ1-1; CDR3 length: 16; V gene: TRBV6-6; CDR3 protein: CASRPNRQGQNTEAFF
J gene: TRBJ2-6; CDR3 length: 19; V gene: TRBV4-2; CDR3 protein: CASSHFSGTAASGANVLTF
J gene: TRBJ2-5; CDR3 length: 14; V gene: TRBV30; CDR3 protein: CAWSPGRISSTQYF
J gene: TRBJ2-3; CDR3 length: 11; V gene: TRBV12-3/TRBV12-4; CDR3 protein: CASSLVDTQYF
J gene: TRBJ2-3; CDR3 length: 15; V gene: TRBV5-8; CDR3 protein: CASSLFSGGTDTQYF
J gene: TRBJ2-3; CDR3 length: 13; V gene: TRBV10-3; CDR3 protein: CAISWDYPDTQYF
J gene: TRBJ1-1; CDR3 length: 13; V gene: TRBV2; CDR3 protein: CASSDGGPTEAFF
J gene: TRBJ1-1; CDR3 length: 12; V gene: TRBV14; CDR3 protein: CASSPGASSAFF
J gene: TRBJ1-2; CDR3 length: 14; V gene: TRBV15; CDR3 protein: CATSRLTGNYGYTF
J gene: TRBJ2-5; CDR3 length: 14; V gene: TRBV9; CDR3 protein: CASSVGTVQETQYF
J gene: TRBJ1-3; CDR3 length: 13; V gene: TRBV27; CDR3 protein: CASSSRTGNTIYF
J gene: TRBJ1-5; CDR3 length: 15; V gene: TRBV30; CDR3 protein: CAWSVSGQGDQPQHF
J gene: TRBJ1-5; CDR3 length: 15; V gene: TRBV24-1; CDR3 protein: CATSDGDRFFQPQHF
J gene: TRBJ1-2; CDR3 length: 15; V gene: TRBV5-6; CDR3 protein: CASSFGLTGSEGYTF
J gene: TRBJ2-3; CDR3 length: 13; V gene: TRBV18; CDR3 protein: CASSGSAADTQYF
J gene: TRBJ2-2; CDR3 length: 16; V gene: TRBV5-1; CDR3 protein: CASKRTGDLNTGELFF
J gene: TRBJ1-5; CDR3 length: 14; V gene: TRBV12-5; CDR3 protein: CASGVGVSNQPQHF
J gene: TRBJ2-2; CDR3 length: 15; V gene: TRBV3-1/TRBV3-2; CDR3 protein: CASSQQGSNTGELFF
J gene: TRBJ2-3; CDR3 length: 16; V gene: TRBV11-2; CDR3 protein: CASSLIAGGRTDTQYF
J gene: TRBJ1-1; CDR3 length: 13; V gene: TRBV7-2; CDR3 protein: CASMGTPGTEAFF
J gene: TRBJ1-5; CDR3 length: 13; V gene: TRBV19; CDR3 protein: CASRDREYQPQHF
J gene: TRBJ2-3; CDR3 length: 12; V gene: TRBV28; CDR3 protein: CASSLETDTQYF
J gene: TRBJ2-2; CDR3 length: 12; V gene: TRBV5-1; CDR3 protein: CASSYSTGELFF
J gene: TRBJ1-6; CDR3 length: 12; V gene: TRBV28; CDR3 protein: CASRVANSPLHF
J gene: TRBJ1-1; CDR3 length: 14; V gene: TRBV11-2; CDR3 protein: CASSSRGRATEAFF
J gene: TRBJ2-5; CDR3 length: 19; V gene: TRBV3-1/TRBV3-2; CDR3 protein: CASSQDSSVGTGGYETQYF
J gene: TRBJ1-3; CDR3 length: 14; V gene: TRBV5-1; CDR3 protein: CASTQGAPGNTIYF
J gene: TRBJ2-2; CDR3 length: 17; V gene: TRBV5-1; CDR3 protein: CASSLGLAGALAGELFF
J gene: TRBJ2-3; CDR3 length: 16; V gene: TRBV2; CDR3 protein: CASSLLAGGSTDTQYF
J gene: TRBJ2-2; CDR3 length: 15; V gene: TRBV4-3; CDR3 protein: CASSLGQANTGELFF
J gene: TRBJ1-2; CDR3 length: 15; V gene: TRBV24-1; CDR3 protein: CATSDEDRGLGGYTF
J gene: TRBJ1-5; CDR3 length: 15; V gene: TRBV7-2; CDR3 protein: CASSGAQGWNQPQHF
J gene: TRBJ2-1; CDR3 length: 14; V gene: TRBV6-5; CDR3 protein: CASSYSRSLGPGLF
J gene: TRBJ1-5; CDR3 length: 15; V gene: TRBV5-6; CDR3 protein: CASSLFATDNQPQHF
J gene: TRBJ2-5; CDR3 length: 13; V gene: TRBV29-1; CDR3 protein: CSVGRGNQETQYF
J gene: TRBJ2-5; CDR3 length: 15; V gene: TRBV30; CDR3 protein: CAWRGFGGYQETQYF
J gene: TRBJ1-4; CDR3 length: 13; V gene: TRBV5-1; CDR3 protein: CASRGTTNEKLFF
J gene: TRBJ2-3; CDR3 length: 14; V gene: TRBV5-1; CDR3 protein: CASSLVTQTDTQYF
J gene: TRBJ2-5; CDR3 length: 14; V gene: TRBV7-8; CDR3 protein: CASTLRRGGGTQYF
J gene: TRBJ2-5; CDR3 length: 17; V gene: TRBV4-1; CDR3 protein: CASSATTGTSAFETQYF
J gene: TRBJ1-2; CDR3 length: 15; V gene: TRBV4-2; CDR3 protein: CASRQTGGASSGYTF
J gene: TRBJ1-5; CDR3 length: 20; V gene: TRBV19; CDR3 protein: CASSIGPWGQGRQSNQPQHF
J gene: TRBJ2-3; CDR3 length: 14; V gene: TRBV19; CDR3 protein: CASKNRGTTDTQYF
J gene: TRBJ2-3; CDR3 length: 14; V gene: TRBV9; CDR3 protein: CASSVGPSTDTQYF
J gene: TRBJ2-2; CDR3 length: 14; V gene: TRBV3-1/TRBV3-2; CDR3 protein: CASRQGGHTGELFF
J gene: TRBJ2-2; CDR3 length: 12; V gene: TRBV29-1; CDR3 protein: CSVGGGTGELFF
J gene: TRBJ1-5; CDR3 length: 15; V gene: TRBV6-5; CDR3 protein: CASSLFDRDTQPQHF
J gene: TRBJ2-3; CDR3 length: 16; V gene: TRBV29-1; CDR3 protein: CSVESLSRFSTDTQYF
J gene: TRBJ1-4; CDR3 length: 14; V gene: TRBV5-1; CDR3 protein: CASSSTGSGEKLFF